This T cell receptor (beta chain) emerged from a study of regulatory T cells in long-lasting Graves disease. Study observations and caveats: Study was limited to peripheral blood, excluding thyroid tissue.

This sample's time point: newly diagnosed GD, antithyroid drugs for less than 3 months. From PBMCs, RNA was extracted and then used to make the TCR library. This clonotype was detected many times. Its target is not known. For TCR beta, libraries came from iRepertoire HTBI primers and Arm-PCR of CDR3 regions. A single record per CDR3 protein comes from TCRdb applying MiXCR to the multiplex PCR reads. The table lists 350,000 to 550,000 distinct CDR3 sequences, around 15% of them singletons. The V end was cut by 1 base, the J end by 4 bases, with 13 bases between. From germline, CDR1 is MNHNS and CDR2 SASEGT. The CDR3 is made up of 16 amino acids. These records were also assigned to another study, of T cells in Graves' hyperthyroidism and ophthalmopathy. From that paper: Most expanded thyroid clonotypes above 0.001 also appeared in blood.

The chain is built from TRBV6-1 and TRBJ2-2, with D possibly matching TRBD1 (5 bases). The TCR originated in a woman in her 50s with Graves disease. Specimen: peripheral blood mononuclear cells (PBMCs), collected at new diagnosis, from a patient treated with antithyroid drugs. The CDR3 is CASSEVGPPTTGELFF. DNA for the CDR3: TGTGCCAGCAGTGAAGTGGGGCCTCCTACCACCGGGGAGCTGTTTTTT.